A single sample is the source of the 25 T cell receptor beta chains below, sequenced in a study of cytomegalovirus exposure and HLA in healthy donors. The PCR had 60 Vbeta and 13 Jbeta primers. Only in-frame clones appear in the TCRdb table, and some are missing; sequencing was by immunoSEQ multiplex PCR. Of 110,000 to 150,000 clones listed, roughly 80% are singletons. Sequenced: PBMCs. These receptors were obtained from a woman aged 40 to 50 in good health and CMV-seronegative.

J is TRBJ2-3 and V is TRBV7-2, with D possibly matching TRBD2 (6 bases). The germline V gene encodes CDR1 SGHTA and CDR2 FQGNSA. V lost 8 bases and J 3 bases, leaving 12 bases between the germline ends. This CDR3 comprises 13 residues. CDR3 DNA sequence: TGTGCCAGCGAGGGCGGGGCGACAGATACGCAGTATTTT. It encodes CASEGGATDTQYF.

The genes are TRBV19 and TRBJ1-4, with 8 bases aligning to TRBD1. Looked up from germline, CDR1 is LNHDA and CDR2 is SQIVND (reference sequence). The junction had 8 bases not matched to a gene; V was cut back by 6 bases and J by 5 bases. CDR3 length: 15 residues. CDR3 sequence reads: CASRGTGTGNEKLFF. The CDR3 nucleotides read TGTGCCAGTAGGGGTACCGGGACAGGAAATGAAAAACTGTTTTTT.

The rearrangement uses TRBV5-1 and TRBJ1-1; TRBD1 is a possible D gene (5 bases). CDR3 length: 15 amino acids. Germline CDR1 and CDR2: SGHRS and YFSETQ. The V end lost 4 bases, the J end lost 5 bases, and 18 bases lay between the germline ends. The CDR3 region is CASSRRGGVETEAFF. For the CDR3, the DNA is TGCGCCAGCAGCCGACGGGGAGGGGTCGAGACTGAAGCTTTCTTT.

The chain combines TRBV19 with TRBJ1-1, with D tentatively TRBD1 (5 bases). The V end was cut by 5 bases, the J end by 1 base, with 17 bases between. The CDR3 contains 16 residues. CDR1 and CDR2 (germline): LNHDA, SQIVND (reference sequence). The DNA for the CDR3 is TGTGCCAGTAGTGGGGCCTGGGGTAGGAGGAACACTGAAGCTTTCTTT. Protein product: CASSGAWGRRNTEAFF. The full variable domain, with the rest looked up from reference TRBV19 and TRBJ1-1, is DGGITQSPKYLFRKEGQNVTLSCEQNLNHDAMYWYRQDPGQGLRLIYYSQIVNDFQKGDIAEGYSVSREKKESFPLTVTSAQKNPTAFYLCASSGAWGRRNTEAFFGQGTRLTVV.

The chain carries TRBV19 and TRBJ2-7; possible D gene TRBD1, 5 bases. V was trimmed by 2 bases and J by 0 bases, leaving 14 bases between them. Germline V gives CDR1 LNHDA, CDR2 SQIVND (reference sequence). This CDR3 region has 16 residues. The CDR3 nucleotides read TGTGCCAGTAGTATATTGGCAGGGCTTGGCTCCTACGAGCAGTACTTC. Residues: CASSILAGLGSYEQYF.

The CDR3 spells CASRRTSGGVDEQFF. DNA for the CDR3: TGTGCCAGTAGACGGACTAGCGGAGGGGTCGATGAGCAGTTCTTC. V gene TRBV11-3 combines with J gene TRBJ2-1; TRBD2 matches at 10 bases. The CDR3 runs to 15 residues. The germline CDR1 and CDR2 sequences are SGHNT and YENEEA. V gave up 9 bases and J gave up 8 bases; unmatched junction bases: 13.

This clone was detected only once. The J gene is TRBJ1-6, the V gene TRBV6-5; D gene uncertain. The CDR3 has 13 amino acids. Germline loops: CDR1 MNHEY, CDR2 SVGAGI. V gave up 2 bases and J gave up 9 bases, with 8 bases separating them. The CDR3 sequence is CASSYERGSPLHF. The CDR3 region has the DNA TGTGCCAGCAGTTACGAGCGGGGTTCACCCCTCCACTTT.

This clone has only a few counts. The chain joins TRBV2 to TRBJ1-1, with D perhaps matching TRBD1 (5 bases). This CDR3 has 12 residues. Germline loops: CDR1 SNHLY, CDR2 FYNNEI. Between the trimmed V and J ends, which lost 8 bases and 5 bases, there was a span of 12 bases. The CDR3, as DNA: TGTGCCAGCGCCAGGGAATCGACTGAAGCTTTCTTT. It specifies CASARESTEAFF.

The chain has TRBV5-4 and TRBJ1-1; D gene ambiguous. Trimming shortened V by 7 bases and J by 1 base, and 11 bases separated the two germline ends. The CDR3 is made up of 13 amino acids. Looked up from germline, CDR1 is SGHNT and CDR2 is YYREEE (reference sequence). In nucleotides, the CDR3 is TGTGCCAGCGCCGCCCCAGGGAACACTGAAGCTTTCTTT. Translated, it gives CASAAPGNTEAFF.

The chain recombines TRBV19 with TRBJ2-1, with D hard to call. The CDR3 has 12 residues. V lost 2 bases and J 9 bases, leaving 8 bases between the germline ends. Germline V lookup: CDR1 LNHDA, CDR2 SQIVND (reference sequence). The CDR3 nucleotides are TGTGCCAGTAGTATACCCCCTAGTGAGCAGTTCTTC. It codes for CASSIPPSEQFF.

The CDR3 DNA reads as TGCGCCAGCAGCGCCGTGGGGGGAGAGACCCAGTACTTC. Translating it yields CASSAVGGETQYF. The J gene is TRBJ2-5, the V gene TRBV5-1; TRBD2 is a possible D gene (6 bases). The ends were cut back, 4 bases at V and 4 bases at J, with 11 bases in the middle. The germline V gene has CDR1 SGHRS and CDR2 YFSETQ. The CDR3 runs to 13 residues.

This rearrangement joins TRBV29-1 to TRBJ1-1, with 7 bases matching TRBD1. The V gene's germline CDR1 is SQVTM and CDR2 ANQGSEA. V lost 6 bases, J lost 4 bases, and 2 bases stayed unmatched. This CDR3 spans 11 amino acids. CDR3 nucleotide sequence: TGCAGCGTCCAGGGGGGCACTGAAGCTTTCTTT. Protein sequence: CSVQGGTEAFF.

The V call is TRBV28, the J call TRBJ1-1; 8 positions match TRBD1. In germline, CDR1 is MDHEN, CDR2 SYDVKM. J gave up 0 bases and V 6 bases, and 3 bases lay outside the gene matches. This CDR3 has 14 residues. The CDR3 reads CASRDRVMNTEAFF. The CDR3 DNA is TGTGCCAGCAGGGACAGGGTCATGAACACTGAAGCTTTCTTT. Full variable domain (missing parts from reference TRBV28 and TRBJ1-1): DVKVTQSSRYLVKRTGEKVFLECVQDMDHENMFWYRQDPGLGLRLIYFSYDVKMKEKGDIPEGYSVSREKKERFSLILESASTNQTSMYLCASRDRVMNTEAFFGQGTRLTVV.

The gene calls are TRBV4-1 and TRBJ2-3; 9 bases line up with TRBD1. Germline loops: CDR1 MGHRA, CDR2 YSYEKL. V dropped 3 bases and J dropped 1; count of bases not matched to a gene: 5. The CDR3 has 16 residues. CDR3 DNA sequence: TGCGCCAGCAGCCAGGTACGGGACAGGGGCACAGATACGCAGTATTTT. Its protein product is CASSQVRDRGTDTQYF.

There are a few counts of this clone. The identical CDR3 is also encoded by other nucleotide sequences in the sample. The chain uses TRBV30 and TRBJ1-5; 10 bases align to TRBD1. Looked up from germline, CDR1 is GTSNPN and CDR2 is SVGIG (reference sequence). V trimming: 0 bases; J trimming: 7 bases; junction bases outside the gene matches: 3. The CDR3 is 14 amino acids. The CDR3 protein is CAWSVDRGNQPQHF. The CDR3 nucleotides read TGTGCCTGGAGTGTGGACAGGGGGAACCAGCCCCAGCATTTT.

The CDR3 loop reads CASSIGDGGYGYTF. As DNA, the CDR3 is TGTGCCAGTAGTATTGGTGACGGGGGCTATGGCTACACCTTC. This sequence joins TRBV19 and TRBJ1-2, with a tentative D call TRBD1 (5 bases). Trimming removed 3 bases at V and 4 bases at J, with 12 bases between. The germline V gene has CDR1 LNHDA and CDR2 SQIVND (reference sequence). The CDR3 loop spans 14 amino acids. The full variable domain, rest sourced from reference TRBV19 and TRBJ1-2, is DGGITQSPKYLFRKEGQNVTLSCEQNLNHDAMYWYRQDPGQGLRLIYYSQIVNDFQKGDIAEGYSVSREKKESFPLTVTSAQKNPTAFYLCASSIGDGGYGYTFGSGTRLTVV.

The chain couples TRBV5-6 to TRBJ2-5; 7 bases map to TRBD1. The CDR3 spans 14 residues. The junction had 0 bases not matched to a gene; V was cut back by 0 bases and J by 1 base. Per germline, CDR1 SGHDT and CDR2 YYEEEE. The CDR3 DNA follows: TGTGCCAGCAGCTTGGGACAGGGCCAAGAGACCCAGTACTTC. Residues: CASSLGQGQETQYF.

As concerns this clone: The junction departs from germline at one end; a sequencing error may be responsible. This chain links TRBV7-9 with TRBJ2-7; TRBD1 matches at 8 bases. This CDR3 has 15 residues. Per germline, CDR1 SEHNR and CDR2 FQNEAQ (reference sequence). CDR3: CSSSQGAGLGYEQYF. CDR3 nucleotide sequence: TGTTCCAGCAGTCAGGGGGCGGGCCTGGGTTACGAGCAGTACTTC.

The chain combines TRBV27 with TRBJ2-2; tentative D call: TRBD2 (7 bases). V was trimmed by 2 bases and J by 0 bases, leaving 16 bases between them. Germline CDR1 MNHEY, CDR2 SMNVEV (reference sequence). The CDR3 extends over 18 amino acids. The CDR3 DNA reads TGTGCCAGCAGTTTAGTTTGGATGGGGGGGCCGAACACCGGGGAGCTGTTTTTT. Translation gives CASSLVWMGGPNTGELFF.

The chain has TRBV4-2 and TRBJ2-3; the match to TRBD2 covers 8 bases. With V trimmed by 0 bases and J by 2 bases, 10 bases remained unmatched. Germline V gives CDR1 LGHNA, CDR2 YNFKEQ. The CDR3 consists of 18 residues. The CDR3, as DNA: TGTGCCAGCAGCCAAGAACCGTCCCCGGGGGGGCCCACAGATACGCAGTATTTT. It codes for CASSQEPSPGGPTDTQYF.

In nucleotides, the CDR3 is TGCGCCAGCAGTCGAGAACCCTCAGGGGGTTCCTACGAGCAGTACTTC. Its translation: CASSREPSGGSYEQYF. J is TRBJ2-5 and V is TRBV5-1; TRBD1 matches at 7 bases. The end of the DNA is better explained by TRBJ2-7, so the J call may be wrong. This CDR3 comprises 16 residues. The germline V gene has CDR1 SGHRS and CDR2 YFSETQ.

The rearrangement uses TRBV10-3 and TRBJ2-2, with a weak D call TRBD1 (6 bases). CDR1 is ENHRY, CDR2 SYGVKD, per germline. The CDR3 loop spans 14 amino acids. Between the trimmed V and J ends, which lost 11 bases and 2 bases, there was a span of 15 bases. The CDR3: CASSTGSNTGELFF. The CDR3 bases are TGTGCCTCCAGCACAGGGTCCAACACCGGGGAGCTGTTTTTT.

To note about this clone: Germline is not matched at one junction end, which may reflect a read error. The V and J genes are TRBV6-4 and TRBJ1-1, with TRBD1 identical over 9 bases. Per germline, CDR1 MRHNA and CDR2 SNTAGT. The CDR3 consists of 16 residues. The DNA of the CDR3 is TGTGCCATCAGTGTCCCTCAGACAGGGGGGAACACTGAAGCTTTCTTT. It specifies CAISVPQTGGNTEAFF.

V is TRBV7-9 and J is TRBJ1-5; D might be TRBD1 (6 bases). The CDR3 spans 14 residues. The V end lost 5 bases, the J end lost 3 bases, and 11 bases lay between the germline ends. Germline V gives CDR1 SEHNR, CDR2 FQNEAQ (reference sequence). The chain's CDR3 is CASSLQGNNQPQHF. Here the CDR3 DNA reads TGTGCCAGCAGCCTTCAGGGGAACAATCAGCCCCAGCATTTT.

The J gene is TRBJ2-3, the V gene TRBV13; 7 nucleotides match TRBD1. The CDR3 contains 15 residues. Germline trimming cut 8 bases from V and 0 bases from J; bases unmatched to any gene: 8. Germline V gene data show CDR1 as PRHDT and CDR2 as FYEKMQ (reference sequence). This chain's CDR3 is CASFRQGRSTDTQYF. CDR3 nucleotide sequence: TGTGCCAGCTTCCGACAGGGACGAAGCACAGATACGCAGTATTTT.